This T cell receptor beta chain comes out of a study of vaccination effects on CD4 cells after COVID-19. At the level of the study: Of the BNT162b2 and mRNA-1273 vaccines, participants received two doses of one or the other. General study results and limits: In the late period after vaccination, infection- and vaccine-induced clones contracted markedly.

Germline values: CDR1 SGHRS, CDR2 YFSETQ. With V trimmed by 5 bases and J by 0 bases, 4 bases remained unmatched. The CDR3 is 14 residues long. This clone was seen a few times. Its antigen is still unknown. Culture lasted about ten days before CD4+ T cell isolation. Having tested negative for nucleocapsid antibodies, the vaccine recipients showed no prior SARS-CoV-2 infection. Profiled with immunoSEQ multiplex PCR; TCRdb holds only in-frame clones, not every one. Among about 30,000 clones listed, about 62% were seen once. This TCR was sampled from a human donor who received a COVID-19 vaccine. This chain links TRBV5-1 with TRBJ1-1; 7 bases are shared with TRBD1. Specimen: CD4+ T cells from PBMCs cultured without peptide, collected before COVID-19 vaccination. CDR3 region: CASRVGQLNTEAFF. In DNA, the CDR3 is TGCGCCAGCAGAGTGGGACAGTTGAACACTGAAGCTTTCTTT.